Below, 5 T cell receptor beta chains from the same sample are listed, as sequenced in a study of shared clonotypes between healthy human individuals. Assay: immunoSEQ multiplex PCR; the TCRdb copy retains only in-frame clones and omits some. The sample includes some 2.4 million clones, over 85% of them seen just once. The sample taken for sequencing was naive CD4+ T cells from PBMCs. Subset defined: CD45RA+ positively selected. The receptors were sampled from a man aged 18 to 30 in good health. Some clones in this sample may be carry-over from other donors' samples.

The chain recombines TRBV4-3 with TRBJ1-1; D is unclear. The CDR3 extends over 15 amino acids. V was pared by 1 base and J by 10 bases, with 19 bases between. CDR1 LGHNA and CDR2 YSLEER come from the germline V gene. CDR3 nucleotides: TGCGCCAGCAGCCAAGCTTCGTGGAGCCCCACCGGAGCTTTCTTT. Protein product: CASSQASWSPTGAFF.

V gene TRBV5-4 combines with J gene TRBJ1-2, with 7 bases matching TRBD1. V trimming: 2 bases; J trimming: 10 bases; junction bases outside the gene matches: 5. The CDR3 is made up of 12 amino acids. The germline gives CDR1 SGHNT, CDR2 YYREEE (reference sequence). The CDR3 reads CASSFDRDDYTF. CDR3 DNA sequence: TGTGCCAGCAGCTTTGACAGGGACGACTACACCTTC. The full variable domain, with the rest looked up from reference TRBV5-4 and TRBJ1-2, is ETGVTQSPTHLIKTRGQQVTLRCSSQSGHNTVSWYQQALGQGPQFIFQYYREEENGRGNFPPRFSGLQFPNYSSELNVNALELDDSALYLCASSFDRDDYTFGSGTRLTVV.

CDR3 sequence: CASSLGGQGSEQYF. Written as DNA, the CDR3 is TGCGCCAGCAGCTTGGGGGGACAGGGGTCGGAGCAGTACTTC. The J gene is TRBJ2-7, the V gene TRBV5-1; 10 bases are a match to TRBD1. V lost 0 bases, J lost 7 bases, and 4 bases stayed unmatched. This CDR3 has 14 amino acids. Per germline, CDR1 SGHRS and CDR2 YFSETQ. Drawing the rest from reference TRBV5-1 and TRBJ2-7, the complete variable domain is KAGVTQTPRYLIKTRGQQVTLSCSPISGHRSVSWYQQTPGQGLQFLFEYFSETQRNKGNFPGRFSGRQFSNSRSEMNVSTLELGDSALYLCASSLGGQGSEQYFGPGTRLTVT.

CDR3 bases: TGTGCCAGCAGTTTGGCGGGAGGGCCCCGGGGGGAGACCCAGTACTTC. Encoded protein: CASSLAGGPRGETQYF. The J gene is TRBJ2-5, the V gene TRBV28, with TRBD2 matching 9 bases. CDR3 size: 16 residues. In germline, CDR1 is MDHEN, CDR2 SYDVKM. The junction had 10 bases not matched to a gene; V was cut back by 3 bases and J by 5 bases.

The CDR3 region is CASSRRDFTDTQYF. The DNA for the CDR3 is TGTGCCAGCAGCAGACGGGACTTTACAGATACGCAGTATTTT. The chain joins TRBV9 to TRBJ2-3; tentatively, D is TRBD2 (6 bases). Germline CDR1 reads SGDLS; CDR2 reads YYNGEE. V was clipped by 4 bases and J by 3 bases, with 12 bases between them. This CDR3 has 14 residues.